These T cell receptor beta chains were read from a single sample in a study of blood T cells in healthy people across ages. From the 5' RACE reads, TCRdb called clonotypes with MiXCR, one entry per CDR3 protein. The sample lists roughly 1.5 million distinct CDR3 sequences, 40% to 45% occurring once. Sequenced: blood. The receptors were sampled from a woman aged 18-30 years in good health. Each CDR3 is given with its conserved first and last residue. A D gene is named only where the DNA matches it firmly. Only some rows state a clone size, as once, few, many or a class for expanded clones.

>TRBJ1-2|-|TRBV13|-
TGTGCCAGCAGCTCCGGGGCTAAGGCCTACTATGGCTACACCTTC
CASSSGAKAYYGYTF
>TRBJ2-5|-|TRBV2|-
TGTGCCAGCAAACCACGACGCTCTGAGACCCAGTACTTC
CASKPRRSETQYF
>TRBJ2-5|-|TRBV29-1|-
TGCAGCGTTAGGACAGCCCAAGAGACCCAGTACTTC
CSVRTAQETQYF
>TRBJ2-2|TRBD2|TRBV11-2|-
TGTGCCAGCAGCTTTTGGTCTTGGCGGGAGGGCCCTCGAGACACCGGGGAGTTGTTTTTT
CASSFWSWREGPRDTGELFF
>TRBJ1-6|-|TRBV6-1|-
TGTGCCAGCAGTGAAATCATAGGTCGCTCCTATAATTCACCCCTCCACTTT
CASSEIIGRSYNSPLHF
>TRBJ2-4|-|TRBV3-1|-
TGCGCCAGCAGCCCGGTGGACAATGAGCAGTACTTC
CASSPVDNEQYF
>TRBJ1-1|TRBD1|TRBV7-6|few
TGTGCCAGCAGCAATAGGACAGGGCTGCGCACTGAAGCTTTCTTT
CASSNRTGLRTEAFF
>TRBJ2-3|TRBD1|TRBV11-3|-
TGTGCCAACAGCGCGCCGGGACAGGGTACAGATACGCAGTATTTT
CANSAPGQGTDTQYF
>TRBJ2-5|-|TRBV6-5|-
TGTGCCAGCAGTTACATGGACAGCCAAGAGACCCAGTACTTC
CASSYMDSQETQYF
>TRBJ1-1|-|TRBV4-3|-
TGCGCCAGCAGCCAAGAACCGGGAACTGAAGCTTTCTTT
CASSQEPGTEAFF
>TRBJ2-1|-|TRBV6-2/TRBV6-3|few
TGTGCCAGCAGTCCACTGCGAAGAAGCTCCTACAATGAGCAGTTCTTC
CASSPLRRSSYNEQFF
>TRBJ2-3|-|TRBV9|-
TGTGCCAGCAACCGGGATGGCGGGAGCACAGATACGCAGTATTTT
CASNRDGGSTDTQYF
>TRBJ2-1|-|TRBV7-6|-
TGTGCCAGCAGCTTAGCTTCCGGTGACTCTGGCGTTGAGCAGTTCTTC
CASSLASGDSGVEQFF
>TRBJ2-7|TRBD1|TRBV12-3/TRBV12-4|-
TGTGCCAGCAGTGCGACAGGGGGTACCTACGAGCAGTACTTC
CASSATGGTYEQYF
>TRBJ2-4|-|TRBV29-1|-
TGCAGCGTTGAGGATCCCGGGACCTCCGCGGGTCAGTACTTC
CSVEDPGTSAGQYF
>TRBJ2-1|-|TRBV11-2|few
TGTGCCAGCAGCACCCTCAGGGGCATCTCCTACAATGAGCAGTTCTTC
CASSTLRGISYNEQFF
>TRBJ1-1|TRBD1|TRBV28|-
TGTGCCAGCCGAGGGGGCGCGAACACTGAAGCTTTCTTT
CASRGGANTEAFF
>TRBJ1-5|-|TRBV6-2/TRBV6-3|-
TGTGCCAGCAGACTTCGGGGAGAACAGCCCCAGCATTTT
CASRLRGEQPQHF
>TRBJ1-1|-|TRBV12-3/TRBV12-4|few
TGTGCCAGCAGCCCTCGTACGGGACCGCCTGAAGCTTTCTTT
CASSPRTGPPEAFF
>TRBJ1-6|-|TRBV4-3|once
TGCGCCAGCAGCCATCAAACGGGACGCACGGTAGTTTCACCCCTCCACTTT
CASSHQTGRTVVSPLHF
>TRBJ2-7|TRBD1|TRBV9|-
TGTGCCAGCAGCGTGGGACAGGGAGAATTTTACGAGCAGTACTTC
CASSVGQGEFYEQYF
>TRBJ2-3|-|TRBV20-1|-
TGCAGTGCTAATCTACAGGTTCGGGAAGATACGCAGTATTTT
CSANLQVREDTQYF
>TRBJ2-3|-|TRBV20-1|few
TGCAGTGCTAGAGATCTAACGCGGGGGCAGACAGATACGCAGTATTTT
CSARDLTRGQTDTQYF